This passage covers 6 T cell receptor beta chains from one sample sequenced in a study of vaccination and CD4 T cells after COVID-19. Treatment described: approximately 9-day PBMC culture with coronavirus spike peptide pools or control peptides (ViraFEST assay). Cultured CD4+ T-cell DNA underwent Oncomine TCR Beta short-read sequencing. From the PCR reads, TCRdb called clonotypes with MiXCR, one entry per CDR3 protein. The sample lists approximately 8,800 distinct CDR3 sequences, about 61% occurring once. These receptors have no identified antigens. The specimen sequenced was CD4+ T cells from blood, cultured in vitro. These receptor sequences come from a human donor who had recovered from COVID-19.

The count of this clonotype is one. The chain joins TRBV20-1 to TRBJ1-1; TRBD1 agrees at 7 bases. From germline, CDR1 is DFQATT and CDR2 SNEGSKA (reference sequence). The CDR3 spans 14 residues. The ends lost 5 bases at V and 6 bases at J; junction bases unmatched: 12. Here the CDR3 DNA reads TGCAGTGCTGCCCGAACAACAGGGGCCGCTGAAGCTTTCTTT. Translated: CSAARTTGAAEAFF.

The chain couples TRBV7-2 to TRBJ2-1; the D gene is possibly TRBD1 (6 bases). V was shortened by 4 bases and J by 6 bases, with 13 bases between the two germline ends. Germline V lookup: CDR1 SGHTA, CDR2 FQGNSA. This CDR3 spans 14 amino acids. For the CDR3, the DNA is TGTGCCAGCAGCTCAATTGGACAGCCCAATGAGCAGTTCTTC. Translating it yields CASSSIGQPNEQFF. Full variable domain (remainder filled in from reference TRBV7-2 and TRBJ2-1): GAGVSQSPSNKVTEKGKDVELRCDPISGHTALYWYRQSLGQGLEFLIYFQGNSAPDKSGLPSDRFSAERTGGSVSTLTIQRTQQEDSAVYLCASSSIGQPNEQFFGPGTRLTVL.

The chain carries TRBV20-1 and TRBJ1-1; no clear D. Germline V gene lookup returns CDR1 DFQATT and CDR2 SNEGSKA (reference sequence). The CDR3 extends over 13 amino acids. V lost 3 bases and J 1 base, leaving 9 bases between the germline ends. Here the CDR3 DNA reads TGCAGTGCTAGCGCTCTTGGGAACACTGAAGCTTTCTTT. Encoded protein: CSASALGNTEAFF.

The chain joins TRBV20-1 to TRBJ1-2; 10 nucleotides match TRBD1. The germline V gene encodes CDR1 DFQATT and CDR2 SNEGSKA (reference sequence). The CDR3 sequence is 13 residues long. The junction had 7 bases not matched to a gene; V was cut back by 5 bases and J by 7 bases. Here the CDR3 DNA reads TGCAGTGCTGTCGACAGGGGGCGTGGTGGCTACACCTTC. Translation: CSAVDRGRGGYTF.

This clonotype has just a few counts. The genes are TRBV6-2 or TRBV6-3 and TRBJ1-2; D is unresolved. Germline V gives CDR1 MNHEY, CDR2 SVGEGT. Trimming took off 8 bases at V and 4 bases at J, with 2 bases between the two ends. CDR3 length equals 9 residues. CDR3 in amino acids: CASGYGYTF. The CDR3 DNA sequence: TGTGCCAGCGGCTATGGCTACACCTTC.

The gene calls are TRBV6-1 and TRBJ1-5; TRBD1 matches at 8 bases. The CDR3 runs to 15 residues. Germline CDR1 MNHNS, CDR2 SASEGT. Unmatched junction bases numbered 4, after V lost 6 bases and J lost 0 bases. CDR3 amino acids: CASRGQAASNQPQHF. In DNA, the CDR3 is TGTGCCAGCAGGGGACAGGCCGCTAGCAATCAGCCCCAGCATTTT.